This T cell receptor beta chain comes out of a study of OX40 agonist ivuxolimab in advanced cancers. Background for the entire study: Ivuxolimab was an agonistic, fully human IgG2 monoclonal antibody directed against OX40 (CD134), a costimulatory receptor. Partial responses occurred in three dose-escalation patients: two with cutaneous melanoma and one with hepatocellular carcinoma. The dose-escalation cohort was almost 85% male with a mean age of approximately 59 years, ranging from about 23 to 85. The paper covers the monotherapy dose-escalation part of the phase I ivuxolimab trial, which included N of about 56 patients. Prior anti-PD-1, anti-PD-L1 or anti-CTLA-4 therapy was permitted, and 30% to 45% of dose-escalation patients had received checkpoint inhibitors. Intravenous ivuxolimab was administered to patients every 2 weeks at six dose levels: 0.01, 0.1, 0.3, 1.5, 3 and 10 mg/kg. The purpose of peripheral TCRbeta sequencing was to test whether ivuxolimab changed TCR sequence diversity and led to clonal T-cell expansion. Of the roughly 53 patients in dose escalation, about 20 had hepatocellular carcinoma, roughly 15 had melanoma, 9 had renal cell carcinoma and 9 had head and neck cancer.

As to this clone: Its antigen is unknown. There are no base qualities to consult, and no much larger clone falls within one base.

Study-wide findings and limitations: Antigen specificity was not determined for the clonally expanded peripheral T cells. Clonal expansion of both CD4+ and CD8+ blood T cells was observed from baseline to week 6 at doses 0.1 to 3.0 mg/kg. Low levels of normalized T-cell clonal expansion were also seen in some patients who did not respond. After ivuxolimab, more expanded clones were found on average in CD8+ T cells than in CD4+ T cells. In the 0.1-3.0 mg/kg groups, partial responders were among the patients with the lowest normalized peripheral clonal expansion, particularly in CD8+ T cells.

The CDR3, from cysteine to phenylalanine, totals 14 residues. This entry keeps only the CDR3 DNA: 42 bases, framed from base 1. CDR1 and CDR2 are drawn from the germline V gene: SGHDT, YYEEEE. V has 2 bases trimmed and J has 7 bases trimmed; junction bases matching no gene number 5. To sequence the TCRbeta CDR3 region, genomic DNA was isolated from the sorted cells. The immunoSEQ Assay was used to sequence the TCRbeta CDR3 regions. In TCRdb, the immuneACCESS table is reduced to in-frame sequences with V and J assigned. These tables do not hold every clone; where another copy was compared, an unresolved V gene accounts for under half, and the others remain unexplained. The sample data list 65,000 to 80,000 clones, and approximately 87% of these were observed just once. The top ten clonotypes cover roughly 0.74% of the sample. The trial excluded patients who had a history of autoimmune disease or who were on systemic immunosuppression. In every dose cohort, peripheral blood was drawn for TCR sequencing at baseline, cycle 4 day 1, and cycle 7 day 1. The samples were taken from a phase I, first-in-human, multicenter, open-label dose-escalation trial of ivuxolimab. The trial enrolled adults with locally advanced or metastatic head and neck squamous cell, hepatocellular, melanoma or renal cell carcinoma. Before TCR sequencing, CD4+ T cells and CD8+ T cells from peripheral blood were sorted into separate populations.

This specimen consisted of CD4+ or CD8+ T cells sorted from blood, obtained in a trial of the OX40 agonist ivuxolimab. This sequence was found in an adult with an advanced solid tumor such as melanoma, head and neck, liver or kidney cancer. The chain is made from TRBV5-6 and TRBJ2-2, with 7 middle bases fitting TRBD1. The sequenced DNA is TGTGCCAGCAGCTTTTCGACAGGGTACGGGGAGCTGTTTTTT. Translated, it reads CASSFSTGYGELFF.